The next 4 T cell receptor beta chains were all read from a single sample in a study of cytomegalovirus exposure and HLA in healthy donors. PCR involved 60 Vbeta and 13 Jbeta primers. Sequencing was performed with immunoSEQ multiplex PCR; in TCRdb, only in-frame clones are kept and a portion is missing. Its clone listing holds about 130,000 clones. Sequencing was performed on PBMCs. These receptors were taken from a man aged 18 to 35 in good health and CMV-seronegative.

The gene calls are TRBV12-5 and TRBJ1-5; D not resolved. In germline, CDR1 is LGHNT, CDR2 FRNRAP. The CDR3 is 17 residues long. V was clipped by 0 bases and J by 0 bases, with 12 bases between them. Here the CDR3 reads CASGLVRKEFSNQPQHF. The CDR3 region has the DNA TGTGCTAGTGGTTTGGTACGGAAGGAGTTTAGCAATCAGCCCCAGCATTTT.

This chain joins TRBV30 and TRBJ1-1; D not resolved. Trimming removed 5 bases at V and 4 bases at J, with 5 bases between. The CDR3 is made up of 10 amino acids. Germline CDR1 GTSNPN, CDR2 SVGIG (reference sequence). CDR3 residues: CAWERTEAFF. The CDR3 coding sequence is TGTGCCTGGGAGCGCACTGAAGCTTTCTTT.

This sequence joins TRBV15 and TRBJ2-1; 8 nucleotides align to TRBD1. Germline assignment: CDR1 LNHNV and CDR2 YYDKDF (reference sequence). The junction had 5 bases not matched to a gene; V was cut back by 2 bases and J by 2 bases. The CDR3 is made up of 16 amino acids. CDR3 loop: CATSRRGQGPYNEQFF. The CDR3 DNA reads TGTGCCACCAGCAGACGAGGACAGGGTCCCTACAATGAGCAGTTCTTC.

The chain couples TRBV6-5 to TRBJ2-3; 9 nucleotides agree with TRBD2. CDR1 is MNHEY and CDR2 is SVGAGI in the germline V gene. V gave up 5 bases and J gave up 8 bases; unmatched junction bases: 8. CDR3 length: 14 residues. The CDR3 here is CASSQAGGGGTQYF. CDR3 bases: TGTGCCAGCAGTCAAGCGGGAGGTGGTGGTACGCAGTATTTT.